This T cell receptor beta chain emerged from a study of cytomegalovirus exposure and HLA in healthy donors. The CDR3 length is 13 residues. The V gene lost 5 bases and the J gene lost 13 bases, with 20 bases spanning the gap. Per the germline V gene, CDR1 is MDHEN and CDR2 is SYDVKM. Study findings and constraints: Listed as cytomegalovirus-associated were 164 TCR beta chains. The authors considered a cluster of highly shared sequence variants likely to be a sequencing artifact.

The PCR was carried out with 60 Vbeta primers and 13 Jbeta primers. Some clones are missing from TCRdb's copy, which holds only in-frame ones; the method was immunoSEQ multiplex PCR. Altogether 150,000 or so clones are present, around 77% being singletons, with the ten largest covering 1%. Concerning this clone: What it binds is not known.

Sequencing was done on a sample of PBMCs. The rearrangement uses TRBV28 and TRBJ1-1; tentatively, D is TRBD1 (6 bases). This receptor was taken from a woman aged 45 to 65 in good health and CMV-seropositive. The CDR3 DNA follows: TGTGCCAGCAGTACAACCCCCGGGACAACTCTTTTCTTT. It yields the protein CASSTTPGTTLFF.